A single sample is the source of the 13 T cell receptor beta chains below, sequenced in a study of Ad26.COV2.S vaccination and SARS-CoV-2 variants. Measured with immunoSEQ multiplex PCR; TCRdb has only the in-frame clones, and not every one. The repertoire holds fewer than 600,000 clones, with approximately 90% as singletons. Sample treatment: about 20 received Ad26.COV2.S at low or high dose, single or two shots; five or six received placebo; per-sample allocation not given. The investigators took samples on day 63 after the first vaccine or placebo injection. The material sequenced was peripheral blood, taken in a trial of Ad26.COV2.S vaccine versus placebo. The receptors here all came from a person between 18 and 60 years old who received the Ad26.COV2.S COVID-19 vaccine or a placebo.

This rearrangement joins TRBV3-1 (or the pseudogene TRBV3-2) to TRBJ2-1, with 11 bases matching TRBD2. Germline V gene data show CDR1 as LGHDT and CDR2 as YNNKEL (reference sequence). The V segment lost 4 bases and the J segment 0 bases; nucleotides outside the gene matches: 2. The CDR3 sequence is 16 residues long. CDR3 protein: CASSPGLAVSYNEQFF. CDR3 DNA: TGTGCCAGCAGCCCGGGACTAGCGGTCTCCTACAATGAGCAGTTCTTC.

The chain carries TRBV7-8 and TRBJ2-2; D unresolved. The V end lost 5 bases, the J end lost 2 bases, and 6 bases lay between the germline ends. The CDR3 is 13 amino acids. Germline CDR1 is SGHVS and CDR2 is FQNEAQ. The DNA of the CDR3 is TGTGCCAGCAGCCTGACCAACACCGGGGAGCTGTTTTTT. It encodes CASSLTNTGELFF. Variable domain in full (rest from reference TRBV7-8 and TRBJ2-2): GAGVSQSPRYKVAKRGQDVALRCDPISGHVSLFWYQQALGQGPEFLTYFQNEAQLDKSGLPSDRFFAERPEGSVSTLKIQRTQQEDSAVYLCASSLTNTGELFFGEGSRLTVL.

This clone was picked up one time. The rearrangement joins TRBV15 to TRBJ2-5; D is ambiguous. Germline CDR1 LNHNV, CDR2 YYDKDF (reference sequence). The CDR3 is 15 amino acids. The ends were cut back, 5 bases at V and 4 bases at J, with 17 bases in the middle. The CDR3 DNA is TGTGCCACCAGCCTGATTCGGGTCAGGACAGAGACCCAGTACTTC. Residues: CATSLIRVRTETQYF.

J is TRBJ2-7 and V is TRBV9, with a weak D call TRBD2 (6 bases). The length of the CDR3 is 12 residues. In germline, CDR1 is SGDLS, CDR2 YYNGEE. Trimming stripped 0 bases from V and 9 bases from J, with 10 bases between. The CDR3 bases are TGTGCCAGCAGCGTAGCGGGAGATGTGCAGTACTTC. This encodes CASSVAGDVQYF.

This sequence joins TRBV5-1 and TRBJ2-5; D assignment may be TRBD1 or TRBD2 (5 bases each). V was shortened by 4 bases and J by 4 bases, with 11 bases between the two germline ends. The CDR3 is 13 residues long. In germline, CDR1 is SGHRS, CDR2 YFSETQ. The CDR3 here is CASSTGTGETQYF. As DNA, the CDR3 is TGCGCCAGCAGCACCGGGACGGGAGAGACCCAGTACTTC.

The chain uses TRBV5-1 and TRBJ2-3; 8 bases are shared with TRBD1. With 3 bases clipped from V and 3 bases from J, the junction kept 6 bases outside the gene matches. The CDR3 is 15 residues long. Germline V gives CDR1 SGHRS, CDR2 YFSETQ. The CDR3 loop reads CASSWGRGLTDTQYF. The DNA for the CDR3 is TGCGCCAGCAGCTGGGGCAGGGGGCTGACAGATACGCAGTATTTT.

This clone was detected a few times. The chain carries TRBV10-1 and TRBJ1-1; 7 nucleotides match TRBD1. Trimming removed 5 bases from V and 4 bases from J; junction bases left unmatched: 13. The germline V gene encodes CDR1 WNHNN and CDR2 SYGVQD (reference sequence). This CDR3 spans 16 amino acids. CDR3 bases: TGCGCCAGCAGTTCCTCCCTAACAGGGGCCACCACTGAAGCTTTCTTT. Protein product: CASSSSLTGATTEAFF.

The V call is TRBV5-1, the J call TRBJ2-3; tentatively, D is TRBD1 or TRBD2 (6 bases each). Trimming left V 0 bases short and J 0 bases short, with 17 bases between. The CDR3 extends over 18 amino acids. Germline V gives CDR1 SGHRS, CDR2 YFSETQ. In nucleotides, the CDR3 is TGCGCCAGCAGCTTGGTTCCCCCGGGGGCCTCTAGCACAGATACGCAGTATTTT. Amino acids: CASSLVPPGASSTDTQYF.

This chain links TRBV6-2 or TRBV6-3 with TRBJ1-2; D uncertain. Germline assignment: CDR1 MNHEY and CDR2 SVGEGT. V was pared by 3 bases and J by 5 bases, with 13 bases between. The CDR3 runs 14 residues. The CDR3 sequence is CASSYSPVYYGYTF. The CDR3 DNA follows: TGTGCCAGCAGTTATTCCCCCGTCTATTATGGCTACACCTTC.

The V call is TRBV24-1, the J call TRBJ1-2; D gene unclear. Trimming shortened V by 5 bases and J by 5 bases, and 23 bases separated the two germline ends. This CDR3 has 17 amino acids. CDR1 and CDR2 (germline): KGHDR, SFDVKD. This chain's CDR3 is CATSGGSSGSAIYGYTF. CDR3 DNA sequence: TGTGCCACCAGTGGGGGATCCTCCGGGTCGGCTATTTATGGCTACACCTTC.

This chain joins TRBV19 and TRBJ1-4, with a weak D call TRBD1 (5 bases). Germline values: CDR1 LNHDA, CDR2 SQIVND (reference sequence). The CDR3 runs 17 residues. The V end lost 2 bases, the J end lost 3 bases, and 16 bases lay between the germline ends. The CDR3 coding sequence is TGTGCCAGTAGTATAAGGCGGGGACCGGTGTCTAATGAAAAACTGTTTTTT. Residues: CASSIRRGPVSNEKLFF.

This chain joins TRBV3-1 (or the pseudogene TRBV3-2) and TRBJ2-7, with D unclear. Germline-derived CDR1 and CDR2 are LGHDT and YNNKEL (reference sequence). The V end was cut by 0 bases, the J end by 5 bases, with 11 bases between. This CDR3 spans 14 amino acids. The CDR3 DNA follows: TGTGCCAGCAGCCAAGACAAGGGTTTCCACGAGCAGTACTTC. This encodes CASSQDKGFHEQYF.

The chain links TRBV6-5 to TRBJ1-5, with 9 positions matching TRBD1. CDR1 and CDR2 from the germline V gene are MNHEY and SVGAGI. The CDR3 has 15 amino acids. The J segment lost 6 bases and the V segment lost 6 bases, leaving 9 bases of the junction unmatched. The CDR3 region is CASSSDRGRGQPQHF. Here the CDR3 DNA reads TGTGCCAGCAGCTCGGACAGGGGAAGAGGTCAGCCCCAGCATTTT.